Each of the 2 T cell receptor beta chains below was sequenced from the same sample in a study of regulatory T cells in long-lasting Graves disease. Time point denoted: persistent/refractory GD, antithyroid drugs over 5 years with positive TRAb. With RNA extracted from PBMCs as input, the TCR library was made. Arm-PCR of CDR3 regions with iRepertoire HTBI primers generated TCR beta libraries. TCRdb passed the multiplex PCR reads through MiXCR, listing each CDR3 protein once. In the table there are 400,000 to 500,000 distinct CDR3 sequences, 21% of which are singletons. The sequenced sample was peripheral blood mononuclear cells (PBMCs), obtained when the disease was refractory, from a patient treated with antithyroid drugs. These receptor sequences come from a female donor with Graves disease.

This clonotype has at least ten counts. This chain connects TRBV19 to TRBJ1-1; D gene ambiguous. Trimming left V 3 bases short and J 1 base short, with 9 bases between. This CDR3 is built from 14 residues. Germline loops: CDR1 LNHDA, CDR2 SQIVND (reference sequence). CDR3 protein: CASSIQDSNTEAFF. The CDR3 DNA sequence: TGTGCCAGTAGTATCCAGGATTCGAACACTGAAGCTTTCTTT.

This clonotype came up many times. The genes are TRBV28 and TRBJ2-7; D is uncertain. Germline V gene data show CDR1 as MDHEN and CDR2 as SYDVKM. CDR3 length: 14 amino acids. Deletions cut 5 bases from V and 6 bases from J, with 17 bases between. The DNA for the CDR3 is TGTGCCAGCAGTCCCATTCCCAGTGGTGTCGAGCAGTACTTC. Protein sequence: CASSPIPSGVEQYF.